A single sample gave rise to the 19 T cell receptor beta chains below, sequenced in a study of identical twins. In TCRdb, the 5' RACE reads were re-called with MiXCR into one record per CDR3 protein. The sample holds 650,000 to 750,000 distinct CDR3 sequences; roughly 20% are singletons and the top ten take around 4.5%. The sample was also linked to a second study, of T cells expressing NK-cell markers.

The sample was PBMCs. The receptors come from a woman younger than 35 in good health.

This clonotype came up a few times. The CDR3 here is CSAIGTSITDTQYF. CDR3 coding DNA: TGCAGTGCCATTGGGACTAGCATTACAGATACGCAGTATTTT. The chain uses TRBV20-1 and TRBJ2-3, with 9 nucleotides matching TRBD2. The CDR3 loop spans 14 amino acids. Trimming took 6 bases from V and 3 from J; bases not matched to a gene: 7. Per the germline V gene, CDR1 is DFQATT and CDR2 is SNEGSKA (reference sequence).

In DNA, the CDR3 is TGTGCCAGCAGTTCCCGGACTAGCGGGCGACAAGAGACCCAGTACTTC. Translating it yields CASSSRTSGRQETQYF. The rearrangement uses TRBV12-3 or TRBV12-4 and TRBJ2-5, with 11 bases lining up with TRBD2. J gave up 2 bases and V 4 bases, and 6 bases lay outside the gene matches. CDR3 length: 16 residues.

The V call is TRBV20-1, the J call TRBJ2-7; D uncertain. The CDR3 sequence is 13 residues long. Germline V lookup: CDR1 DFQATT, CDR2 SNEGSKA (reference sequence). V was cut by 3 bases and J by 3 bases, with 12 bases left in between. CDR3 in DNA: TGCAGTGCTAGGAGTGTGGGTTACTACGAGCAGTACTTC. It codes for CSARSVGYYEQYF.

The V gene is TRBV12-3 or TRBV12-4, the J gene TRBJ1-4; D is ambiguous. The CDR3 loop spans 10 amino acids. The V gene lost 9 bases and the J gene lost 8 bases, with 7 bases spanning the gap. CDR3 in amino acids: CASGREKLFF. Here the CDR3 DNA reads TGTGCCAGTGGACGCGAAAAACTGTTTTTT.

This clonotype was detected many times. The chain employs TRBV7-2 and TRBJ1-2, with 9 bases that match TRBD1. Germline V gene sequence: CDR1 SGHTA, CDR2 FQGNSA. V lost 5 bases, J lost 3 bases, and 10 bases stayed unmatched. The CDR3 is 16 amino acids. The CDR3 loop is CASSRPGQGYDYGYTF. The CDR3 DNA follows: TGTGCCAGCAGCAGACCGGGACAGGGTTATGACTATGGCTACACCTTC.

This clonotype was seen a handful of times. Here the CDR3 reads CSARFAGGLYEQYF. CDR3 coding DNA: TGCAGTGCTAGATTCGCGGGAGGCTTGTACGAGCAGTACTTC. This chain uses TRBV20-1 with TRBJ2-7; TRBD2 matches at 8 bases. Germline V gene sequence: CDR1 DFQATT, CDR2 SNEGSKA (reference sequence). V lost 2 bases to trimming and J lost 4 bases; unmatched junction nucleotides: 7. The CDR3 loop spans 14 amino acids.

This clonotype was counted between two and nine times. The chain has TRBV7-2 and TRBJ1-1; perhaps TRBD1 as D (6 bases). The length of the CDR3 is 14 residues. The germline gives CDR1 SGHTA, CDR2 FQGNSA. Trimming removed 3 bases from V and 4 bases from J, with 12 bases in between. CDR3 in amino acids: CASSFRTAGTEAFF. Here the CDR3 DNA reads TGTGCCAGCAGCTTCAGGACAGCAGGCACTGAAGCTTTCTTT.

This clonotype was counted only a few times. The V and J genes are TRBV6-5 and TRBJ2-1, with 7 bases fitting TRBD1. Losses at the gene ends were 0 bases for V and 1 base for J; bases not matched to a gene: 12. The CDR3 has 19 residues. CDR1 is MNHEY and CDR2 is SVGAGI in the germline V gene. The CDR3 bases are TGTGCCAGCAGTTACTCGATGGGGGCCCAGGGGGAATCCTACAATGAGCAGTTCTTC. This sequence encodes CASSYSMGAQGESYNEQFF.

This clonotype was seen many times. CDR3 residues: CASSLRVAGELFF. DNA of the CDR3: TGTGCCAGCAGTTTGCGGGTGGCCGGGGAGCTGTTTTTT. The V call is TRBV6-5, the J call TRBJ2-2, with D tentatively TRBD2 (5 bases). With 4 bases removed from V and 6 bases from J, the gap between germline ends came to 9 bases. CDR3 size: 13 residues. Germline V gives CDR1 MNHEY, CDR2 SVGAGI.

This clonotype was seen at least ten times. V and J are TRBV20-1 and TRBJ2-7; D gene ambiguous. The CDR3 sequence is 13 residues long. The V end was cut by 0 bases, the J end by 5 bases, with 11 bases between. The germline gives CDR1 DFQATT, CDR2 SNEGSKA (reference sequence). CDR3 sequence reads: CSARERTSHEQYF. CDR3 nucleotide sequence: TGCAGTGCTAGAGAGAGAACAAGCCACGAGCAGTACTTC.

This clonotype was counted between two and nine times. The J gene is TRBJ2-7, the V gene TRBV29-1; a weak D match, TRBD1 (6 bases). Germline V CDR1 and CDR2: SQVTM, ANQGSEA. The CDR3 runs to 15 residues. The V end lost 7 bases, the J end lost 2 bases, and 21 bases lay between the germline ends. The chain's CDR3 is CSAVSGQFSTYEQYF. The CDR3 DNA follows: TGCAGCGCTGTCTCAGGACAGTTCTCTACCTACGAGCAGTACTTC.

This clonotype has a handful of counts. J is TRBJ2-3 and V is TRBV20-1, with D uncertain. CDR3 length: 11 residues. Germline CDR1 is DFQATT and CDR2 is SNEGSKA (reference sequence). The V gene lost 5 bases and the J gene lost 2 bases, with 5 bases spanning the gap. CDR3 nucleotide sequence: TGCAGTGCTTACCCCACAGATACGCAGTATTTT. Protein: CSAYPTDTQYF.

V and J are TRBV12-3 or TRBV12-4 and TRBJ2-3; D gene ambiguous. The CDR3 contains 15 residues. The germline V and J ends were trimmed by 3 bases and 2 bases, with 12 bases remaining between them. CDR3 protein: CASSFLSEPTDTQYF. The CDR3 DNA sequence: TGTGCCAGCAGTTTTCTATCAGAGCCCACAGATACGCAGTATTTT.

This clonotype has just a few counts. The chain has TRBV15 and TRBJ2-3; D not resolved. The CDR3 runs 13 residues. Trimming left V 10 bases short and J 0 bases short, with 11 bases between. Germline CDR1 LNHNV, CDR2 YYDKDF (reference sequence). The CDR3 here is CASLETSTDTQYF. The CDR3 coding sequence is TGTGCCAGCCTGGAGACCAGCACAGATACGCAGTATTTT.

The chain couples TRBV6-5 to TRBJ1-2; maybe TRBD1 (5 bases). Germline CDR1 reads MNHEY; CDR2 reads SVGAGI. Trimming cost V 5 bases and J 10 bases, with 14 bases left between them. CDR3 length: 12 residues. Here the CDR3 DNA reads TGTGCCAGCAGTCGGACAAGAGAGGTCTACACCTTC. It yields the protein CASSRTREVYTF.

The rearrangement uses TRBV10-3 and TRBJ1-5; 7 bases line up with TRBD1. This CDR3 has 14 amino acids. J lost 6 bases, V lost 3 bases, and 5 bases had no gene match. Germline V lookup: CDR1 ENHRY, CDR2 SYGVKD. DNA of the CDR3: TGTGCCATCAGTGACCGGGCAGGGGGTCAGCCCCAGCATTTT. It yields the protein CAISDRAGGQPQHF.

This clonotype was detected a few times. One end of the junction fails to match germline, which may point to a read error. The chain couples TRBV7-7 to TRBJ2-5; TRBD1 agrees at 9 bases. Germline V lookup: CDR1 SSHAT, CDR2 FNYEAQ (reference sequence). The CDR3 covers 16 residues. The CDR3 loop reads CASSSSTGGRIETQYF. The CDR3 region has the DNA TGTGCTAGCAGCTCATCGACAGGGGGAAGGATAGAGACCCAGTACTTC.

This chain links TRBV10-3 with TRBJ2-7, with 8 bases identical to TRBD2. V trimming: 11 bases; J trimming: 2 bases; junction bases outside the gene matches: 5. This CDR3 has 12 residues. Germline CDR1 ENHRY, CDR2 SYGVKD. Here the CDR3 reads CASREGTYEQYF. The CDR3 bases are TGTGCCTCCCGGGAGGGGACCTACGAGCAGTACTTC.

The CDR3 is CASSTPYGVRSSYNEQFF. CDR3 bases: TGTGCCAGCAGCACTCCTTACGGGGTCCGGAGCTCCTACAATGAGCAGTTCTTC. The J gene is TRBJ2-1, the V gene TRBV12-3 or TRBV12-4; possible D gene TRBD2, 5 bases. The germline V and J ends were trimmed by 6 bases and 0 bases, with 21 bases remaining between them. The CDR3 is 18 amino acids.